The text below deals with one TCR beta chain. This clone was counted a few times. It has no known antigen specificity. The input lacks base qualities; no much larger clone sits a single base away. For the CD8 naive samples, CD45RO-negative cells were positively selected for CCR7, yielding a CD45RA+CCR7+ population from which TemRA cells were excluded. The donors were healthy, HIV-negative adults with no recently reported acute infections or vaccinations. Every donor was a Caucasian adult residing in Nashville, Tennessee, USA. Blood was obtained by leukapheresis, after which PBMCs were separated by Ficoll-Histopaque density gradient centrifugation and cryopreserved in liquid nitrogen vapor phase. Analytical flow cytometry was used to check the purity and quantity of each magnetically sorted T cell population. Genomic DNA was isolated from each sorted fraction and quantified by UV absorbance on a Nanodrop 2000c.

The germline V gene (reference sequence) supplies CDR1 MNHEY and CDR2 SMNVEV. V is cut by 6 bases and J by 2 bases, and the space between the germline ends is 11 bases. Counted from cysteine to phenylalanine, this CDR3 has 14 amino acids. Just CDR3 DNA is preserved here, 42 bases in frame from base 1. This specimen belongs to a study of shared clonotypes between healthy human individuals (dated by TCRdb to 2018 to 2021). With regard to the full study: A few men and a couple of women, aged 18 to 49 years, made up the cohort. The study deeply sequenced blood TCR repertoires of five healthy adults to estimate repertoire size and the extent of clonotype sharing between individuals. Leukapheresis yielded between about 0.85 and 10 billion PBMCs per donor. Different laboratories and diverse techniques were used to prepare libraries and sequence TCR repertoires, to increase sequencing depth and limit assay-specific biases. For each donor, CD4 naive and CD4 memory were each given three plates, CD8 naive was given two plates, and CD8 memory was given one plate. The investigation overall reported the following: Rarefaction of sorted-subset datasets indicated incomplete sequencing despite the large sequencing depth. The genetic and exposure-history diversity represented was limited by the small number of donors. Only blood was sampled, and tissue TCR repertoires likely differ from those in blood. Larger estimated clonotype richness was generally found for naive subsets than for memory subsets. Based on pairwise subsampling, the degree of clonotype sharing among donors was expected to be affected by sequencing depth. Across a few donors, about 5.2% of naive CD4, roughly 3.3% of naive CD8, about 2% of memory CD4, and approximately 0.4% of memory CD8 clonotypes were shared. Compared with non-shared clonotypes, clonotypes shared by all four sorted-subset donors had higher generation probabilities.

TCR CDR3 regions were amplified from genomic DNA by multiplex PCR using the deep immunoSEQ assay. For each cell subset, the extracted genomic DNA was distributed evenly across all wells of several immunoSEQ 96-well plates, and each plate served as one replicate. For sorted subsets, each replicate PCR was loaded with approximately 200 ng genomic DNA, equivalent to approximately 27,000 T cell genomes. Purified libraries were quantified with a Qubit 3.0 fluorometer, sized on a Bioanalyzer 2100, and re-quantified with the KAPA Library Quantification kit. Every immunoSEQ 96-well plate was sequenced on a separate single-read 150-cycle Illumina NextSeq 550 flow cell. Under the source paper's analysis protocol: Because the immunoSEQ output included only junctional sequences and no quality scores, the filtering could not be the same as the filtering used for full-length reads. To assign V/J genes and CDR3, sequences were annotated against IMGT germline references using PyIR, a Python wrapper for IgBLAST v1.9. Reads with weak V/J assignments (E-value above 1e-6), missing CDR3, stop codons, out-of-frame junctions, or ambiguous translated residues were removed. V3J clonotypes were defined by identical inferred V gene, J gene, and CDR3 amino acid sequence. Percentage overlap between repertoires was calculated by dividing the number of shared unique clonotypes by the size of the smaller repertoire. Three approaches were used to assess repertoire richness: RTK rarefaction, the Chao1 estimator, and Recon v2.1 estimates of unobserved clonotypes. Generation probabilities were computed with OLGA for all TCRbeta clonotypes obtained by the gDNA method from a handful of donors. TCRdb holds this immuneACCESS table with in-frame rearrangements only. Some clones are missing; in checked studies, unresolved V genes explain under half, and the rest has no known cause. V and J calls and clone size are given by that table; D and trimming were obtained from the DNA. The table for this sample lists around 600,000 clones; around 95% of them were counted only once. Jointly, the top ten make up approximately 0.11% of the sample.

The chain was built from TRBV27 and TRBJ1-3, and the D gene may be TRBD1, 5 bases matching. The origin of this receptor is a woman in her 30s in good health. The sequenced sample consisted of naive CD8+ T cells sorted from blood. Sample cell subset or site, as interpreted from the label and publication: CD45RA+CCR7+. CDR3 sequence: CASSRGTAGNTIYF. The nucleotide sequence is TGTGCCAGCAGCCGGGGGACTGCTGGAAACACCATATATTTT.